These 30 T cell receptor beta chains were sequenced from one sample in a study of TIL therapy for anti-PD-1-resistant metastatic lung cancer. The libraries were made with immunoSEQ v3. Profiled with immunoSEQ multiplex PCR; TCRdb holds only in-frame clones, not every one. The table includes around 20,000 clones, roughly 79% detected once. The time point: pre-treatment sample, taken before nivolumab and TIL therapy. The sample was blood, taken at baseline. The receptors stem from a person aged 25-79 years with non-small cell lung cancer.

The chain carries TRBV6-5 and TRBJ1-1; no firm D call. Per the germline V gene, CDR1 is MNHEY and CDR2 is SVGAGI. The CDR3 spans 15 residues. V was clipped by 5 bases and J by 3 bases, with 16 bases between them. This CDR3 reads CASSPLEWGDTEAFF. CDR3 coding DNA: TGTGCCAGCAGTCCTCTGGAATGGGGAGACACTGAAGCTTTCTTT.

V usage is TRBV11-1 and J usage is TRBJ1-1, with 8 bases that match TRBD1. The CDR3 sequence is 14 residues long. Trimming took 5 bases from V and 4 from J; bases not matched to a gene: 6. The germline CDR1 and CDR2 sequences are SGHAT and FQDESV (reference sequence). The CDR3 here is CASSPRQGITEAFF. The CDR3 DNA is TGTGCCAGCAGCCCCAGACAGGGGATCACTGAAGCTTTCTTT.

The chain couples TRBV6-1 to TRBJ2-1; no firm D call. Per germline, CDR1 MNHNS and CDR2 SASEGT. The CDR3 has 14 residues. V gave up 2 bases and J gave up 4 bases, with 9 bases separating them. The DNA of the CDR3 is TGTGCCAGCAGTGAAAATCTGGGATACAATGAGCAGTTCTTC. This gives the protein CASSENLGYNEQFF.

The chain joins TRBV3-1 (or the pseudogene TRBV3-2) to TRBJ2-4, with a tentative D call TRBD2 (5 bases). The germline CDR1 and CDR2 sequences are LGHDT and YNNKEL (reference sequence). The CDR3 loop spans 15 amino acids. V dropped 6 bases and J dropped 3 bases, with 15 bases sitting between them. CDR3 in DNA: TGTGCCAGCAGTCGACTTGAGGGCCTCAAAAACATTCAGTACTTC. As protein: CASSRLEGLKNIQYF.

The rearrangement uses TRBV19 and TRBJ1-5; 7 nucleotides line up with TRBD1. CDR1 is LNHDA, CDR2 SQIVND, per germline (reference sequence). The CDR3 totals 16 residues. Unmatched junction bases numbered 7, after V lost 1 base and J lost 4 bases. This CDR3 is CASSIVRGRPNQPQHF. In nucleotides, the CDR3 is TGTGCCAGTAGTATAGTTAGGGGGCGGCCAAATCAGCCCCAGCATTTT.

The chain couples TRBV10-2 to TRBJ2-1; 9 positions agree with TRBD1. Germline V gene lookup returns CDR1 WSHSY and CDR2 SAAADI. Unmatched junction bases numbered 3, after V lost 6 bases and J lost 6 bases. The CDR3 is 13 residues long. The CDR3 DNA sequence: TGCGCCAGCAGGGGACAGGGCATCAATGAGCAGTTCTTC. This gives the protein CASRGQGINEQFF.

This clone was counted between two and nine times. This chain uses TRBV7-8 with TRBJ1-2; D unclear. V was clipped by 1 base and J by 4 bases, with 16 bases between them. There are 16 residues in the CDR3. In germline, CDR1 is SGHVS, CDR2 FQNEAQ. This CDR3 reads CASSLGAGVTSYGYTF. DNA for the CDR3: TGTGCCAGCAGCTTAGGGGCCGGGGTAACGAGCTATGGCTACACCTTC.

The chain carries TRBV23-1 and TRBJ2-5; 7 bases align to TRBD2. TRBV23-1 is placed among ORFs of uncertain function. V was clipped by 4 bases and J by 3 bases; unmatched bases: 11. This CDR3 is 16 amino acids long. In DNA, the CDR3 is TGCGCCAGCAGTCCCAAACGGGGGAGGGATGAAGAGACCCAGTACTTC. Residues: CASSPKRGRDEETQYF.

The rearrangement uses TRBV4-2 and TRBJ2-7; 8 bases map to TRBD1. From germline, CDR1 is LGHNA and CDR2 YNFKEQ. This CDR3 spans 15 amino acids. With 1 base clipped from V and 6 bases from J, the junction kept 8 bases outside the gene matches. This CDR3 reads CASSQGWQGAVEQYF. Here the CDR3 DNA reads TGTGCCAGCAGCCAAGGGTGGCAGGGGGCCGTCGAGCAGTACTTC.

The chain employs TRBV3-1 (or the pseudogene TRBV3-2) and TRBJ1-2; D might be TRBD1 (6 bases). CDR1 and CDR2 (germline): LGHDT, YNNKEL (reference sequence). Trimming removed 0 bases from V and 4 bases from J, with 18 bases in between. The length of the CDR3 is 17 residues. The CDR3 nucleotides read TGTGCCAGCAGCCAAGATAATCCGTGGGGGGCTGGCTATGGCTACACCTTC. Translation gives CASSQDNPWGAGYGYTF.

V is TRBV9 and J is TRBJ2-7; a possible D gene is TRBD1 (5 bases). V shed 0 bases and J shed 5 bases, with 12 bases lying between them. The length of the CDR3 is 14 residues. Per the germline V gene, CDR1 is SGDLS and CDR2 is YYNGEE. CDR3 in amino acids: CASSVGPGFDEQYF. CDR3 in DNA: TGTGCCAGCAGCGTAGGCCCAGGGTTCGACGAGCAGTACTTC.

The chain joins TRBV7-2 to TRBJ1-4, with D possibly matching TRBD1 (6 bases). Germline V gene sequence: CDR1 SGHTA, CDR2 FQGNSA. This CDR3 has 18 amino acids. The germline V and J ends were trimmed by 0 bases and 4 bases, with 18 bases remaining between them. This CDR3 is CASSLAPLQQGINEKLFF. CDR3 sequence (DNA): TGTGCCAGCAGCTTAGCGCCTCTCCAACAGGGAATTAATGAAAAACTGTTTTTT.

DNA for the CDR3: TGTGCCAGCAGCGCACTCCTTGGCGGGGGGGGCAATGAGCAGTTCTTC. As protein: CASSALLGGGGNEQFF. This chain connects TRBV7-2 to TRBJ2-1; 9 bases match TRBD2. With V trimmed by 5 bases and J by 6 bases, 11 bases remained unmatched. The CDR3 loop spans 16 amino acids. Per germline, CDR1 SGHTA and CDR2 FQGNSA.

J is TRBJ2-7 and V is TRBV28; D perhaps matches TRBD2 (6 bases). With 5 bases removed from V and 4 bases from J, the gap between germline ends came to 15 bases. The CDR3 totals 14 residues. Per germline, CDR1 MDHEN and CDR2 SYDVKM. CDR3 region: CASSRPGDSYEQYF. In nucleotides, the CDR3 is TGTGCCAGCAGTCGCCCCGGGGACTCATACGAGCAGTACTTC.

This clone was seen only a few times. V and J are TRBV9 and TRBJ1-1; 10 nucleotides align to TRBD1. Unmatched junction bases numbered 10, after V lost 0 bases and J lost 8 bases. This CDR3 spans 16 amino acids. Germline lookup yields CDR1 SGDLS and CDR2 YYNGEE. In nucleotides, the CDR3 is TGTGCCAGCAGCGTAGGAGGGACAGGGGCCTTAGTGGAAGCTTTCTTT. Protein sequence: CASSVGGTGALVEAFF.

The rearrangement joins TRBV7-2 to TRBJ2-5, with TRBD2 as a possible D gene (5 bases). The germline V and J ends were trimmed by 3 bases and 2 bases, with 10 bases remaining between them. From germline, CDR1 is SGHTA and CDR2 FQGNSA. This CDR3 spans 14 amino acids. CDR3 in amino acids: CASSFSRLQETQYF. As DNA, the CDR3 is TGTGCCAGCAGCTTCAGCAGACTACAAGAGACCCAGTACTTC.

In this sample, this clone turned up once. The rearrangement uses TRBV3-1 (or the pseudogene TRBV3-2) and TRBJ1-2; the match to TRBD1 covers 8 bases. The CDR3 length is 14 residues. CDR1 is LGHDT and CDR2 is YNNKEL in the germline V gene (reference sequence). Trimming took 1 base from V and 6 from J; bases not matched to a gene: 4. For the CDR3, the DNA is TGTGCCAGCAGCCAAGCGGACAGGGAGAATGGCTACACCTTC. This codes for CASSQADRENGYTF.

The CDR3 spells CASSLATGSSYEQYF. The CDR3 coding sequence is TGTGCCAGCAGCTTAGCGACGGGTTCTTCCTACGAGCAGTACTTC. The chain uses TRBV11-2 and TRBJ2-7, with D unclear. Germline assignment: CDR1 SGHAT and CDR2 FQNNGV. The CDR3 length is 15 residues. V was shortened by 1 base and J by 1 base, with 11 bases between the two germline ends.

The rearrangement uses TRBV4-3 and TRBJ1-2; no firm D call. The V gene's germline CDR1 is LGHNA and CDR2 YSLEER. V was pared by 1 base and J by 6 bases, with 15 bases between. The length of the CDR3 is 15 residues. CDR3 DNA sequence: TGCGCCAGCAGCCAAGGATCGGTGGCGGTCGATGGCTACACCTTC. Translated, it gives CASSQGSVAVDGYTF.

The chain recombines TRBV19 with TRBJ1-5, with D perhaps TRBD1 (6 bases). The CDR3 is 17 amino acids. Germline V gene lookup returns CDR1 LNHDA and CDR2 SQIVND (reference sequence). V was shortened by 2 bases and J by 0 bases, with 14 bases between the two germline ends. CDR3 DNA sequence: TGTGCCAGTAGTATAAGGACAGCACCCAATAGCAATCAGCCCCAGCATTTT. It translates to CASSIRTAPNSNQPQHF.

The chain couples TRBV30 to TRBJ1-1; no clear D. This CDR3 is 14 amino acids long. Germline V gene sequence: CDR1 GTSNPN, CDR2 SVGIG (reference sequence). V was cut by 3 bases and J by 2 bases, with 13 bases left in between. CDR3 protein: CAWRPPGYNTEAFF. The CDR3 DNA follows: TGTGCCTGGAGACCACCAGGTTACAACACTGAAGCTTTCTTT.

The chain is built from TRBV2 and TRBJ2-7; D is perhaps TRBD1 or TRBD2 (6 bases each). V shed 6 bases and J shed 4 bases, with 10 bases lying between them. Germline V gene sequence: CDR1 SNHLY, CDR2 FYNNEI. The CDR3 contains 12 residues. CDR3 region: CASREGGYEQYF. CDR3 DNA sequence: TGTGCCAGCAGAGAGGGGGGTTACGAGCAGTACTTC.

This clone was seen only a few times. The rearrangement links TRBV18 to TRBJ1-5; D not certain. This CDR3 contains 13 residues. V dropped 6 bases and J dropped 5 bases, with 11 bases sitting between them. The germline gives CDR1 KGHSH, CDR2 LQKENI. The CDR3 spells CASSSSADQPQHF. The CDR3 DNA is TGTGCCAGCTCTTCCAGCGCGGATCAGCCCCAGCATTTT.

The CDR3 spells CATSRDDWGGSSGYTF. The CDR3 coding sequence is TGTGCCACCAGCAGAGATGACTGGGGGGGTTCGTCCGGCTACACCTTC. The V call is TRBV15, the J call TRBJ1-2, with TRBD1 as a possible D gene (5 bases). Trimming removed 0 bases at V and 8 bases at J, with 19 bases between. The V gene's germline CDR1 is LNHNV and CDR2 YYDKDF (reference sequence). The CDR3 runs 16 residues. The whole variable domain, remainder taken from reference TRBV15 and TRBJ1-2, is DAMVIQNPRYQVTQFGKPVTLSCSQTLNHNVMYWYQQKSSQAPKLLFHYYDKDFNNEADTPDNFQSRRPNTSFCFLDIRSPGLGDTAMYLCATSRDDWGGSSGYTFGSGTRLTVV.

In this sample, this clone turned up a few times. The chain uses TRBV14 and TRBJ1-2; no clear D. Trimming cost V 0 bases and J 2 bases, with 7 bases left between them. CDR3 length: 14 residues. Looked up from germline, CDR1 is SGHDN and CDR2 is FVKESK. The DNA of the CDR3 is TGTGCCAGCAGCCAAGATGTCCGAAACTATGGCTACACCTTC. Translating gives CASSQDVRNYGYTF. Complete variable domain (other parts from reference TRBV14 and TRBJ1-2): EAGVTQFPSHSVIEKGQTVTLRCDPISGHDNLYWYRRVMGKEIKFLLHFVKESKQDESGMPNNRFLAERTGGTYSTLKVQPAELEDSGVYFCASSQDVRNYGYTFGSGTRLTVV.

The rearrangement joins TRBV9 to TRBJ2-5; no definite D call. V lost 1 base and J lost 2, with 9 bases in between. The CDR3 loop spans 14 amino acids. CDR1 is SGDLS, CDR2 YYNGEE, per germline. The CDR3 nucleotides are TGTGCCAGCAGCGTATCGGACGGTCAAGAGACCCAGTACTTC. Translation: CASSVSDGQETQYF.

This chain links TRBV30 with TRBJ1-5, with a tentative D call TRBD1 (6 bases). Germline V gives CDR1 GTSNPN, CDR2 SVGIG (reference sequence). The CDR3 has 13 residues. Trimming removed 3 bases from V and 12 bases from J, with 18 bases in between. The CDR3 DNA reads TGTGCCTGGAGGGATACCGGGACACGTGGCCAGCATTTT. Translated, it gives CAWRDTGTRGQHF.

The V and J genes are TRBV10-3 and TRBJ2-7; 15 bases are a match to TRBD2. The CDR3 totals 19 residues. Germline loops: CDR1 ENHRY, CDR2 SYGVKD. The V and J ends lost 2 bases and 0 bases, in that order; junction bases with no gene match: 8. CDR3 sequence: CAISETPGLAGGHSYEQYF. DNA for the CDR3: TGTGCCATCAGTGAGACACCGGGACTAGCGGGGGGTCACTCCTACGAGCAGTACTTC.

CDR3 DNA: TGTGCCAGCAGCGGGTCCCTGTTATGGTACGAGCAGTACTTC. Translation: CASSGSLLWYEQYF. This chain uses TRBV9 with TRBJ2-7; no clear D gene. The length of the CDR3 is 14 residues. Trimming removed 3 bases from V and 4 bases from J, with 14 bases in between. Per the germline V gene, CDR1 is SGDLS and CDR2 is YYNGEE.

J is TRBJ1-5 and V is TRBV19, with D possibly matching TRBD1 (6 bases). This CDR3 has 16 residues. With 8 bases removed from V and 0 bases from J, the gap between germline ends came to 17 bases. Germline V lookup: CDR1 LNHDA, CDR2 SQIVND (reference sequence). Written as DNA, the CDR3 is TGTGCCAGTCAGACAGGACTTTCCAATAGCAATCAGCCCCAGCATTTT. Protein product: CASQTGLSNSNQPQHF.